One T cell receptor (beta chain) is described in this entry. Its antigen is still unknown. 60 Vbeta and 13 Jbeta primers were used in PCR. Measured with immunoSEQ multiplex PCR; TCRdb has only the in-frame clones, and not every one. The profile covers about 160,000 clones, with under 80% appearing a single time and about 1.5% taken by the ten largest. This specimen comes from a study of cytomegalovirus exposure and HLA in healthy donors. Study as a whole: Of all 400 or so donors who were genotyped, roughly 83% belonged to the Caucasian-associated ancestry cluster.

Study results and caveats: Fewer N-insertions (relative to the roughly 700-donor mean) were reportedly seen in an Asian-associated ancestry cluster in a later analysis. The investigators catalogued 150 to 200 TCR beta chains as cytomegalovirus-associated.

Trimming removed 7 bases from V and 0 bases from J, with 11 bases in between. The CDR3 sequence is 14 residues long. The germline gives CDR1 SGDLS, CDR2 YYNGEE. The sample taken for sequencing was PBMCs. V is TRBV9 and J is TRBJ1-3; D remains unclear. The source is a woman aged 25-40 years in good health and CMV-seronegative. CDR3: CASSSGGSGNTIYF. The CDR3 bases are TGTGCCAGCTCCTCGGGAGGCTCTGGAAACACCATATATTTT.